Listed below are T cell receptor beta chains from one sample, sequenced in a study of blood T cells in healthy people across ages. TCRdb ran MiXCR on the 5' RACE reads and lists one entry per CDR3 protein. The table includes over 600,000 distinct CDR3 sequences, 35% to 50% detected once. Sequences were obtained from blood. The receptors derive from an older man in good health. CDR3s include the opening cysteine and the closing phenylalanine or tryptophan. Each record gives: J gene, V gene, D gene, clone size, CDR3 DNA, CDR3 protein. The D gene is left open where the match is weak. The size field is filled for only some rows; it gives once, few, many or a size class.

>TRBJ2-1|TRBV21-1|NA|many
TGTGCCAGCAGGAGGGGGAGACCAGGGGGCGCTGAACGGGAGGGCTACAATGAGCAGTTCTTC
CASRRGRPGGAEREGYNEQFF
>TRBJ2-1|TRBV29-1|NA|many
TGCAGCGTTGAGCGGGGGCTAGCGGTTGACAATGAGCAGTTCTTC
CSVERGLAVDNEQFF
>TRBJ2-4|TRBV28|TRBD2|NA
TGTGCCAGCAGTTTAACCTCAGCGGGGAACAAAAACATTCAGTACTTC
CASSLTSAGNKNIQYF
>TRBJ2-1|TRBV9|NA|few
TGTGCCAGCAGCGTAGATCTGGGCCTCGATGAGCAGTTCTTC
CASSVDLGLDEQFF
>TRBJ2-2|TRBV20-1|TRBD1|NA
TGCAGTGCTGCAGGGACAGGGTGGGGCACCGGGGAGCTGTTTTTT
CSAAGTGWGTGELFF
>TRBJ2-7|TRBV4-2|NA|NA
TGTGCCAGCAGCCAAGAGATAGGGTTTGACGAGCAGTACTTC
CASSQEIGFDEQYF
>TRBJ1-4|TRBV7-9|NA|NA
TGTGCCAGCAGATCCACTACAGGGATGGGTGAAAAACTGTTTTTT
CASRSTTGMGEKLFF
>TRBJ2-1|TRBV5-1|NA|NA
TGCGCCAGCAGCCCGGGGAGCGGGCAAAAGACCCAGTTCTTC
CASSPGSGQKTQFF
>TRBJ1-6|TRBV7-2|NA|NA
TGTGCCAGCAGCTTAATGGGCAGGGACAATTCACCCCTCCACTTT
CASSLMGRDNSPLHF
>TRBJ2-7|TRBV7-2|NA|few
TGTGCCAGCAGCGTTACAGGGAGGTACGAGCAGTACTTC
CASSVTGRYEQYF
>TRBJ2-5|TRBV7-3|NA|many
TGTGCCAGCAGCTTAAGCGGGGTGGGGCAAGAGACCCAGTACTTC
CASSLSGVGQETQYF
>TRBJ2-7|TRBV20-1|NA|NA
TGCAGTGCTCTCGGGGTAGCGGACGAGCAGTACTTC
CSALGVADEQYF
>TRBJ2-1|TRBV20-1|TRBD2|NA
TGCAGTGCCTGCCCGGCTAGCGGGAGTGATACCTACAATGAGCAGTTCTTC
CSACPASGSDTYNEQFF
>TRBJ2-4|TRBV21-1|NA|NA
TGTGCCAGCAGCAGCGCCGGACTAGCGAAAGCCAAAAACATTCAGTACTTC
CASSSAGLAKAKNIQYF
>TRBJ2-7|TRBV5-6|TRBD2|NA
TGTGCCAGCAGCAACGGACTAGCGGGAGCCTCAGGGGAGCAGTACTTC
CASSNGLAGASGEQYF
>TRBJ1-2|TRBV6-6|TRBD1|NA
TGTGCCAGCAGTTCCCCACCGCGGGACAGGGCTGACTATGGCTACACCTTC
CASSSPPRDRADYGYTF
>TRBJ2-1|TRBV5-1|TRBD1|few
TGCGCCAGCAGGTCCCGGGACAGGGCTGAGAATGAGCAGTTCTTC
CASRSRDRAENEQFF
>TRBJ2-5|TRBV6-2/TRBV6-3|NA|few
TGTGCCACCCGGAAAGACCTGGTGTATGCTCAAGAGACCCAGTACTTC
CATRKDLVYAQETQYF
>TRBJ2-4|TRBV7-2|TRBD1|NA
TGTGCCAGCAGCCTTGACAGGGCGCTCGTCGTTCAGTACTTC
CASSLDRALVVQYF
>TRBJ2-1|TRBV5-1|TRBD2|many
TGCGCCAGCAGCTTCCCTCCTTCTAGCGGGAGTTCCTACAATGAGCAGTTCTTC
CASSFPPSSGSSYNEQFF
>TRBJ2-1|TRBV28|NA|NA
TGTGCCAGCATCCCAGGGGACCGGGGGACCCAGTTCTTC
CASIPGDRGTQFF
>TRBJ2-1|TRBV20-1|NA|NA
TGCAGTGCTAGAGATCCAGGGGGGTCCTACAATGAGCAGTTCTTC
CSARDPGGSYNEQFF
>TRBJ1-1|TRBV10-3|NA|NA
TGTGCCATCAGTGCAACAGCTAACACTGAAGCTTTCTTT
CAISATANTEAFF
>TRBJ2-7|TRBV5-1|NA|NA
TGCGCCACCCCAGATTCCTACGAGCAGTACTTC
CATPDSYEQYF
>TRBJ2-5|TRBV4-3|NA|NA
TGCGCCAGCAGCCAAGAAAAGGATCTGGAGATCCAGTACTTC
CASSQEKDLEIQYF
>TRBJ2-1|TRBV5-5|NA|NA
TGTGCCAGCAGCTTGGAGGTGGGGTGGCCCTACAATGAGCAGTTCTTC
CASSLEVGWPYNEQFF
>TRBJ2-7|TRBV29-1|NA|few
TGCAGCGTTGAAGATCCGCGGACGTCCGAGCAGTACTTC
CSVEDPRTSEQYF
>TRBJ1-2|TRBV7-6|NA|few
TGTGCCAGCAGCTTAGCGGGTGTGGGCTATGGCTACACCTTC
CASSLAGVGYGYTF
>TRBJ2-5|TRBV7-9|TRBD1|NA
TGTGCCAGCAGCTTAGATTTCAGGGGGCATCAGTACTTC
CASSLDFRGHQYF
>TRBJ1-6|TRBV20-1|NA|few
TGCAGTGCGGATCGTCCACAGGGACTTCATTCACCCCCCCACTTT
CSADRPQGLHSPPHF
>TRBJ2-7|TRBV2|TRBD2|NA
TGTGCCAGCAGTTTGACTAGCGGGAGAAATAACGAGCAGTACTTC
CASSLTSGRNNEQYF
>TRBJ2-7|TRBV5-1|TRBD2|few
TGCGCCAGCTCCCGAGGACTAGCGGGACTCGGCTCCTACGAGCAGTACTTC
CASSRGLAGLGSYEQYF